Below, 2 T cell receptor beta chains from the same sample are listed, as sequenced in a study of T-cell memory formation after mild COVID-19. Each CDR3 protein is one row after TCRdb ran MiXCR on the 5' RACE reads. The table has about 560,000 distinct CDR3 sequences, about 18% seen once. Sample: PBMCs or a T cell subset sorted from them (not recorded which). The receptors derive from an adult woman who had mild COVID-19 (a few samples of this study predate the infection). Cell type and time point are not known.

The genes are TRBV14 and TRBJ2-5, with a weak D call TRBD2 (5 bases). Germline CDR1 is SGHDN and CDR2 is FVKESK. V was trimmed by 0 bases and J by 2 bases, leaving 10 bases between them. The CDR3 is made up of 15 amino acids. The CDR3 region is CASSQDVWRQETQYF. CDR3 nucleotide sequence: TGTGCCAGCAGCCAAGATGTCTGGAGGCAAGAGACCCAGTACTTC.

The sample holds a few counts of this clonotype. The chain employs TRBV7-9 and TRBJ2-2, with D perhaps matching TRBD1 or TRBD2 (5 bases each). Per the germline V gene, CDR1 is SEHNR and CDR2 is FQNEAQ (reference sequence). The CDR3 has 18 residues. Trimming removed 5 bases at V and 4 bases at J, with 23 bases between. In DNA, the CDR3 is TGTGCCAGCAGCCCGTTATTACCGGGACCGCCGGGCACCGGGGAGCTGTTTTTT. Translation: CASSPLLPGPPGTGELFF.